The entry below gives a single T cell receptor (beta chain) sequence along with its context. As yet, its antigen is unknown. The record originates from a study of T-cell memory formation after mild COVID-19. Study-wide results and limits: Mainly in CM and EM were contracting CD4+ clones; CD8+ were in EMRA.

Via MiXCR, TCRdb re-called the 5' RACE reads, giving one row per CDR3 protein. The sample includes roughly 100,000 distinct CDR3 sequences, 17% of them seen just once. This CDR3 contains 15 residues. Germline-derived CDR1 and CDR2 are SEHNR and FQNEAQ (reference sequence). With V trimmed by 5 bases and J by 4 bases, 9 bases remained unmatched. V usage is TRBV7-9 and J usage is TRBJ1-2, with 8 positions matching TRBD1. Source material: PBMCs or a T cell subset sorted from them (not recorded which). The TCR comes from an adult woman who had mild COVID-19 (a few samples of this study predate the infection). Cell type and time point are not known. CDR3 sequence: CASSHPGQALYGYTF. Here the CDR3 DNA reads TGTGCCAGCAGCCACCCGGGACAGGCACTCTATGGCTACACCTTC.